The clone carrying this TCR beta chain occurred a few times. Its antigen is as yet unknown. The CDR3 spans 15 residues. CDR1 is SGHDT, CDR2 YYEEEE, per germline. V trimming: 5 bases; J trimming: 5 bases; junction bases outside the gene matches: 10. Reverse transcribing all isolated RNA meant expressed TCRB transcripts were sequenced. Mean read depth for naive, central memory and regulatory T cell samples was 3.5 million to 4.5 million reads. Profiling relied on immunoSEQ multiplex PCR, and the TCRdb table lists in-frame clones only, not all of them. Of approximately 150,000 clones in the sample, about 10% were seen once. These data come from a study of beta chain features in type 1 diabetes. On the study more broadly: Sorted cells numbering 107,917,701 were examined across all samples. Findings and caveats of the study: Amplification by PCR could prefer shorter templates, with the same effect in patients and controls. The question of HLA type influencing TCRB rearrangement was one that remained unresolved here.

The rearrangement uses TRBV5-6 and TRBJ1-5; 7 nucleotides align to TRBD1. Sequenced input: naive CD4+ T cells from blood. The receptor was isolated from a man aged 18-30 years in good health. The CDR3 sequence: CASSLGQAADQPQHF. CDR3 coding DNA: TGTGCCAGCAGTCTCGGACAGGCGGCGGATCAGCCCCAGCATTTT.